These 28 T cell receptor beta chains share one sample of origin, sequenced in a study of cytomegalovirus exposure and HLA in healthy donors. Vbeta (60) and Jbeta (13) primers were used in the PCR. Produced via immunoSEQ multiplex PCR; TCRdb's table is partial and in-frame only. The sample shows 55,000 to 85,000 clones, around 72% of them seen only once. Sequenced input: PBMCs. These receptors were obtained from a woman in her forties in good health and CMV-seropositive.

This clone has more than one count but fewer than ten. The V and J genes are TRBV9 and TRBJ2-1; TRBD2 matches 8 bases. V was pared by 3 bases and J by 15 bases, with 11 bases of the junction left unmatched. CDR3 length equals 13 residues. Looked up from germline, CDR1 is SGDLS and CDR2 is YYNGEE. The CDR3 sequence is CASSAGGETSTFF. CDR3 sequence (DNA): TGTGCCAGCAGCGCCGGGGGGGAAACCTCCACGTTCTTC.

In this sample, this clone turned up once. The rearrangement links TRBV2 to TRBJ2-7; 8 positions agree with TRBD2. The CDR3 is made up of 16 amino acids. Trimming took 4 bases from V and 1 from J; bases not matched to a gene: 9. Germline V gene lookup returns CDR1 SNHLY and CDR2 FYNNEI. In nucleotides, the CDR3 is TGTGCCAGCAGTGGGGCGGTGGCGGGGGGATCCTACGAGCAGTACTTC. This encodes CASSGAVAGGSYEQYF.

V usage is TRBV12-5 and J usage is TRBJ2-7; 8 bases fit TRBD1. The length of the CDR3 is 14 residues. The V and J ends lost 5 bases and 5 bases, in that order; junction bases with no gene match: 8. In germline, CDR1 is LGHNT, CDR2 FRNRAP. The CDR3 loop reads CASGVGQGGDEQYF. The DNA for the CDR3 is TGTGCTAGTGGTGTAGGACAGGGAGGCGACGAGCAGTACTTC.

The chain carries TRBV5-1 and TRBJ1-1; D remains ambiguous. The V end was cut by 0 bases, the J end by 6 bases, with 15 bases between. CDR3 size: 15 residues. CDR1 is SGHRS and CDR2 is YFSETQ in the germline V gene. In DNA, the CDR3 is TGCGCCAGCAGCTTGGCCGGTCCTGTGTTGGCTGAAGCTTTCTTT. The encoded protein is CASSLAGPVLAEAFF.

In DNA form, the CDR3 reads TGTGCCTGGACCCAACCCGGGGGAAACACCATATATTTT. This encodes CAWTQPGGNTIYF. The chain couples TRBV30 to TRBJ1-3; unclear D gene. CDR1 is GTSNPN, CDR2 SVGIG, per germline (reference sequence). V dropped 4 bases and J dropped 4 bases, with 11 bases sitting between them. This CDR3 spans 13 amino acids. The complete variable domain, with remaining parts taken from reference TRBV30 and TRBJ1-3, reads SQTIHQWPATLVQPVGSPLSLECTVEGTSNPNLYWYRQAAGRGLQLLFYSVGIGQISSEVPQNLSASRPQDRQFILSSKKLLLSDSGFYLCAWTQPGGNTIYFGEGSWLTVV.

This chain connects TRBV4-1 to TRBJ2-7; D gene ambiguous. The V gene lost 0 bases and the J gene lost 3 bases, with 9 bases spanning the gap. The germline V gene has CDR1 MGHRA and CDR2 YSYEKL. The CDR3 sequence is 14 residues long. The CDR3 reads CASSQDHRRYEQYF. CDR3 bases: TGCGCCAGCAGCCAAGATCACAGACGCTACGAGCAGTACTTC.

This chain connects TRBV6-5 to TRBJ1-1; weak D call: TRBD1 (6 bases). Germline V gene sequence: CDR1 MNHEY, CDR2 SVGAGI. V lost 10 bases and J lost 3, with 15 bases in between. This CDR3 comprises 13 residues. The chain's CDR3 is CATRVNRDTEAFF. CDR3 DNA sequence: TGTGCCACCCGTGTCAACAGGGACACTGAAGCTTTCTTT.

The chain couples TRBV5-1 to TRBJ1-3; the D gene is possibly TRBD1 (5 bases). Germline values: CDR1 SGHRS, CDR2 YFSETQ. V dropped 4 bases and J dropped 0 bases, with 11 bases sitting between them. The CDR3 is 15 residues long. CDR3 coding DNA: TGCGCCAGCAGCCCGCAGGGTGACTCTGGAAACACCATATATTTT. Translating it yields CASSPQGDSGNTIYF.

The CDR3 is CASSSQETQYF. In DNA form, the CDR3 reads TGTGCCAGCAGTTCACAAGAGACCCAGTACTTC. The chain couples TRBV7-2 to TRBJ2-5; D is uncertain. The length of the CDR3 is 11 residues. Germline CDR1 reads SGHTA; CDR2 reads FQGNSA. Trimming cost V 6 bases and J 2 bases, with 4 bases left between them. The whole variable domain, filled in from reference TRBV7-2 and TRBJ2-5, reads GAGVSQSPSNKVTEKGKDVELRCDPISGHTALYWYRQSLGQGLEFLIYFQGNSAPDKSGLPSDRFSAERTGGSVSTLTIQRTQQEDSAVYLCASSSQETQYFGPGTRLLVL.

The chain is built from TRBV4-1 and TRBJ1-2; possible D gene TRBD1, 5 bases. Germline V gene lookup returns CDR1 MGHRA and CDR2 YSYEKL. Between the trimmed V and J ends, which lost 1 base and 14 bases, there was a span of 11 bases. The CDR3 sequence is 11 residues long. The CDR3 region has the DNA TGCGCCAGCAGCCAAGGCGGGGGAGAAACCTTC. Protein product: CASSQGGGETF.

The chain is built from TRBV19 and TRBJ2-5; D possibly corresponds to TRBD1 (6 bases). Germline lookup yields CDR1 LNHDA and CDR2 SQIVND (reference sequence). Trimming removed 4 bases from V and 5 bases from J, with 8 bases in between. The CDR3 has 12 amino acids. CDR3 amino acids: CASSKTGETQYF. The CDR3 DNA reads TGTGCCAGTAGTAAAACAGGGGAGACCCAGTACTTC.

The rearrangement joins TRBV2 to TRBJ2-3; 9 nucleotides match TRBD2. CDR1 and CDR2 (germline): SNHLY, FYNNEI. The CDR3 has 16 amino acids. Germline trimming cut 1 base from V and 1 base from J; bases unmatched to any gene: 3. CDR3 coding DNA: TGTGCCAGCAGTGAAGAGGCTAGCGGGGGCACAGATACGCAGTATTTT. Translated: CASSEEASGGTDTQYF.

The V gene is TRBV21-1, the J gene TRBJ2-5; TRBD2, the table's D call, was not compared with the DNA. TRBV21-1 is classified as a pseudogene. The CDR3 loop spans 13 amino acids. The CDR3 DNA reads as TGTGCCAGCAGCTGGACTTTACAAGAGACCCAGTACTTC. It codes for CASSWTLQETQYF.

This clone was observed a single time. CDR3 sequence reads: CASSLGEGQPQHF. The CDR3 region has the DNA TGTGCCAGCAGCTTAGGGGAGGGCCAGCCCCAGCATTTT. The chain couples TRBV7-7 to TRBJ1-5; the D is unclear. The germline gives CDR1 SSHAT, CDR2 FNYEAQ (reference sequence). The CDR3 is made up of 13 amino acids. The ends were cut back, 1 base at V and 7 bases at J, with 8 bases in the middle.

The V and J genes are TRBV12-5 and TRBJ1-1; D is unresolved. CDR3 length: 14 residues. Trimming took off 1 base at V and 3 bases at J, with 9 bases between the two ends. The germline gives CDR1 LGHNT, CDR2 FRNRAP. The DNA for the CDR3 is TGTGCTAGTGGTTTGGGGACTGATTACACTGAAGCTTTCTTT. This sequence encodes CASGLGTDYTEAFF.

CDR3 in DNA: TGTGCCAGCAGTCGACAGGGCAAAACCGGGGAGCTGTTTTTT. This sequence encodes CASSRQGKTGELFF. This chain joins TRBV6-5 and TRBJ2-2; TRBD1 agrees at 7 bases. Germline V lookup: CDR1 MNHEY, CDR2 SVGAGI. V was clipped by 5 bases and J by 5 bases; unmatched bases: 5. CDR3 size: 14 residues.

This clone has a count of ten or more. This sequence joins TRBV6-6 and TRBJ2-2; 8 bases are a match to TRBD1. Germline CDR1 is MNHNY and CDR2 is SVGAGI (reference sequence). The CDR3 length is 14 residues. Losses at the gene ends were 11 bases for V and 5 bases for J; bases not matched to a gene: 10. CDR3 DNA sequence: TGTGCCGGCTGTAGGACAGGGCAAACCGGGGAGCTGTTTTTT. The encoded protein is CAGCRTGQTGELFF.

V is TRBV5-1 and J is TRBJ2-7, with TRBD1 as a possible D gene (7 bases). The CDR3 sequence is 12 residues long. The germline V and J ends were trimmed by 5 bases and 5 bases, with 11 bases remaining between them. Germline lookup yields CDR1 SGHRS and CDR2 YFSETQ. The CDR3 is CASRQGGNEQYF. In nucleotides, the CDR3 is TGCGCCAGCAGGCAGGGGGGAAACGAGCAGTACTTC.

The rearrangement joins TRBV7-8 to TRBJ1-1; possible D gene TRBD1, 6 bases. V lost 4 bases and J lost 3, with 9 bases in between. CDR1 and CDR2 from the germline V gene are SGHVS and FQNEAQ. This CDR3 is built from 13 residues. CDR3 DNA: TGTGCCAGCAGCTGGTCAGGGGACACTGAAGCTTTCTTT. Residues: CASSWSGDTEAFF.

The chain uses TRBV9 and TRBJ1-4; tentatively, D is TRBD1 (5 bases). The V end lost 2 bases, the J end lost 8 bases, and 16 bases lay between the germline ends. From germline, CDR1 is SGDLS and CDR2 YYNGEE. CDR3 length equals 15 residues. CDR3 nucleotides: TGTGCCAGCAGCGTTGGAGGGCAGGGTTGGGAAAAACTGTTTTTT. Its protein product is CASSVGGQGWEKLFF.

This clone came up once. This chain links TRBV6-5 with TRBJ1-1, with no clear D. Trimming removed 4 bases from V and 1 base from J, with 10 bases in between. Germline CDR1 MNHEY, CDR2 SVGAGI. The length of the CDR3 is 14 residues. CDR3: CASSSTGRNTEAFF. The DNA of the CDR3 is TGTGCCAGCAGTTCAACTGGGAGGAACACTGAAGCTTTCTTT.

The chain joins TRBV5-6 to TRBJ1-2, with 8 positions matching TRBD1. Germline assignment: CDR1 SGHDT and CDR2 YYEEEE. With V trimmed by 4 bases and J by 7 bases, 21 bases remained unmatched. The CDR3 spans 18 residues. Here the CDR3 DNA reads TGTGCCAGCAGCCCCGGGACAGGTCCGGATATCCCTATCTCTGGCTACACCTTC. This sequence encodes CASSPGTGPDIPISGYTF. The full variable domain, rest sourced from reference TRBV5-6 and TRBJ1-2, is DAGVTQSPTHLIKTRGQQVTLRCSPKSGHDTVSWYQQALGQGPQFIFQYYEEEERQRGNFPDRFSGHQFPNYSSELNVNALLLGDSALYLCASSPGTGPDIPISGYTFGSGTRLTVV.

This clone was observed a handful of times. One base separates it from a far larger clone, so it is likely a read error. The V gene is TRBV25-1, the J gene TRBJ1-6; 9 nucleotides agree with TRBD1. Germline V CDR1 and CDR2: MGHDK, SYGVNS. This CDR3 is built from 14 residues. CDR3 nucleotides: TGTGCCAGCAGTGGGGACAGGGACAGTTCACCCCTCCGCTTT. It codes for CASSGDRDSSPLRF.

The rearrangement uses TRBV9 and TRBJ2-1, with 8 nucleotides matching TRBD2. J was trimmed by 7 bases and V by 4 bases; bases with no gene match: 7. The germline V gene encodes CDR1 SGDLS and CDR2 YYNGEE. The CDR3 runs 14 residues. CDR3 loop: CASSSGSGGNEQFF. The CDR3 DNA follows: TGTGCCAGCAGCTCAGGGTCGGGGGGGAATGAGCAGTTCTTC.

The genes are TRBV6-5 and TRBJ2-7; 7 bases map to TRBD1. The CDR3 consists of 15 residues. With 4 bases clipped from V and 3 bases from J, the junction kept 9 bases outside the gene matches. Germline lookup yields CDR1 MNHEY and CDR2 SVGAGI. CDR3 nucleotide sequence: TGTGCCAGCAGTTCCACTCCGACAGGGTACTACGAGCAGTACTTC. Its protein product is CASSSTPTGYYEQYF.

The CDR3 region is CASSPNTGDYGYTF. The CDR3 nucleotides read TGTGCCAGCTCACCCAACACCGGGGACTATGGCTACACCTTC. This chain links TRBV18 with TRBJ1-2; no clear D. The V end was cut by 3 bases, the J end by 3 bases, with 11 bases between. CDR1 and CDR2 (germline): KGHSH, LQKENI. CDR3 size: 14 residues.

The CDR3 region is CASSPPSAIWAFF. As DNA, the CDR3 is TGCGCCAGCAGCCCCCCCTCCGCGATATGGGCTTTCTTT. This rearrangement joins TRBV4-1 to TRBJ1-1; D not resolved. V was cut by 4 bases and J by 11 bases, with 17 bases left in between. CDR1 is MGHRA and CDR2 is YSYEKL in the germline V gene. The CDR3 runs 13 residues.

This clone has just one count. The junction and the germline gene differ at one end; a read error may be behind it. Here the CDR3 reads CASSTPPGTGTSYEQHF. The CDR3 nucleotides read TGTGCCAGTAGTACTCCTCCCGGGACAGGGACCTCCTACGAGCAGCACTTC. This chain uses TRBV19 with TRBJ2-7, with 9 nucleotides matching TRBD1. The CDR3 consists of 17 residues. Germline-derived CDR1 and CDR2 are LNHDA and SQIVND (reference sequence). Complete variable domain (other parts from reference TRBV19 and TRBJ2-7): DGGITQSPKYLFRKEGQNVTLSCEQNLNHDAMYWYRQDPGQGLRLIYYSQIVNDFQKGDIAEGYSVSREKKESFPLTVTSAQKNPTAFYLCASSTPPGTGTSYEQHFGPGTRLTVT.